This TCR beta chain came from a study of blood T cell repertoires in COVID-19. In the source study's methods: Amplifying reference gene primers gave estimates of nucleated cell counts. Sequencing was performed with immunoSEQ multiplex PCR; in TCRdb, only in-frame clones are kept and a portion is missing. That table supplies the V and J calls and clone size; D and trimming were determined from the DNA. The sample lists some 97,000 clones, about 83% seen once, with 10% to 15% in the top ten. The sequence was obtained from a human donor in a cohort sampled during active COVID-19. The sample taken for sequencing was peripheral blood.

CDR3 sequence reads: CASGTSGTIYEQYF. In nucleotides, the CDR3 is TGTGCCAGCGGAACTAGCGGGACTATCTACGAGCAGTACTTC. The chain joins TRBV19 to TRBJ2-7; 10 bases agree with TRBD2. Looked up from germline, CDR1 is LNHDA and CDR2 is SQIVND (reference sequence). This CDR3 contains 14 residues. After removal of 9 bases from V and 3 bases from J, the junction contained 8 bases not matched to a gene.